Below, 29 T cell receptor beta chains from the same sample are listed, as sequenced in a study of cytomegalovirus exposure and HLA in healthy donors (TCRdb year 2017). The protocol used for the library was the immunoSEQ multiplex PCR assay. A mixture of 60 forward primers for TCR Vbeta segments and 13 reverse primers for TCR Jbeta segments was used in the multiplex PCR. The clones in this table, taken by TCRdb from immuneACCESS, are in-frame only. Not every clone is retained; where verified, under half of the shortfall comes from an unresolved V gene, and the cause of the rest is unknown. This sample holds tens of thousands of clones; 76% were observed only once. Of the sample, roughly 1.5% falls within the top ten clones. Sequenced material: PBMCs. The origin of the receptors is a male donor in good health and CMV-seronegative.

The chain couples TRBV6-5 to TRBJ1-2; no clear D gene. With 4 bases removed from V and 6 bases from J, the gap between germline ends came to 15 bases. CDR1 MNHEY and CDR2 SVGAGI come from the germline V gene. The CDR3 loop spans 14 amino acids. CDR3 nucleotide sequence: TGTGCCAGCAGTTTGATGAGTAGACGGGATGGCTACACCTTC. Protein product: CASSLMSRRDGYTF.

This sequence joins TRBV6-1 and TRBJ2-7; 7 bases are a match to TRBD1. V dropped 6 bases and J dropped 5; count of bases not matched to a gene: 4. Germline V lookup: CDR1 MNHNS, CDR2 SASEGT. This CDR3 region has 12 residues. The CDR3: CASRIQGNEQYF. As DNA, the CDR3 is TGTGCCAGCAGGATACAGGGGAACGAGCAGTACTTC.

The V call is TRBV19, the J call TRBJ2-7; 11 bases fit TRBD1. The CDR3 is 18 residues long. CDR1 LNHDA and CDR2 SQIVND come from the germline V gene (reference sequence). V shed 4 bases, J shed 2 bases, and the junction held 13 bases outside the gene matches. CDR3 residues: CASSTTYLRDRGTYEQYF. For the CDR3, the DNA is TGTGCCAGTAGTACAACTTACCTCCGGGACAGGGGGACCTACGAGCAGTACTTC.

The gene calls are TRBV5-1 and TRBJ2-1; 8 nucleotides line up with TRBD1. Germline loops: CDR1 SGHRS, CDR2 YFSETQ. V dropped 4 bases and J dropped 12; count of bases not matched to a gene: 12. CDR3 length: 14 residues. Here the CDR3 reads CASSPGTGIYGQFF. In DNA, the CDR3 is TGCGCCAGCAGCCCAGGGACAGGAATTTACGGGCAGTTCTTC.

This clone has a handful of counts. V usage is TRBV5-8 and J usage is TRBJ2-3; D is unclear. In germline, CDR1 is SGHTS, CDR2 YDEGEE. This CDR3 is built from 10 residues. V was trimmed by 4 bases and J by 10 bases, leaving 7 bases between them. CDR3 nucleotide sequence: TGTGCCAGCAGCCTCCGGGCGCAGTATTTT. It translates to CASSLRAQYF.

This clone was observed a few times. The chain has TRBV5-1 and TRBJ1-6, with unresolved D. The CDR3 spans 16 residues. Looked up from germline, CDR1 is SGHRS and CDR2 is YFSETQ. V lost 0 bases to trimming and J lost 7 bases, with 14 bases between them. The CDR3 loop reads CASSLGQIVSNSPLHF. CDR3 DNA: TGCGCCAGCAGCTTGGGGCAGATTGTCTCCAATTCACCCCTCCACTTT.

This chain links TRBV7-9 with TRBJ2-7, with D possibly being TRBD1 (5 bases). CDR1 and CDR2 from the germline V gene are SEHNR and FQNEAQ (reference sequence). This CDR3 is 9 amino acids long. The germline V and J ends were trimmed by 10 bases and 6 bases, with 7 bases remaining between them. This CDR3 reads CAKGPEQYF. The CDR3 coding sequence is TGTGCCAAGGGGCCCGAGCAGTACTTC.

Only a few counts were recorded for this clone. The chain couples TRBV29-1 to TRBJ1-2; weak D call: TRBD1 (6 bases). V lost 6 bases and J lost 6, with 14 bases in between. The length of the CDR3 is 12 residues. Per the germline V gene, CDR1 is SQVTM and CDR2 is ANQGSEA. In DNA form, the CDR3 reads TGCAGCGTCCTAGGGGGGGTGGATGGCTACACCTTC. It encodes CSVLGGVDGYTF.

This clone was picked up one time. The genes are TRBV6-5 and TRBJ1-1; no clear D gene. The CDR3 extends over 11 amino acids. Trimming pared 2 bases from V and 13 bases from J, leaving 11 bases between. Germline V CDR1 and CDR2: MNHEY, SVGAGI. The CDR3, as DNA: TGTGCCAGCAGTTACGGTCTTGAGGATTTCTTT. Protein: CASSYGLEDFF.

The V gene is TRBV25-1, the J gene TRBJ1-1; 7 positions match TRBD1. This CDR3 has 17 amino acids. CDR1 and CDR2 from the germline V gene are MGHDK and SYGVNS. The ends lost 2 bases at V and 1 base at J; junction bases unmatched: 10. The chain's CDR3 is CASSERGTDFGNTEAFF. CDR3 nucleotides: TGTGCCAGCAGTGAAAGAGGGACAGATTTCGGGAACACTGAAGCTTTCTTT. The whole variable domain, remainder taken from reference TRBV25-1 and TRBJ1-1, is EADIYQTPRYLVIGTGKKITLECSQTMGHDKMYWYQQDPGMELHLIHYSYGVNSTEKGDLSSESTVSRIRTEHFPLTLESARPSHTSQYLCASSERGTDFGNTEAFFGQGTRLTVV.

The chain has TRBV5-1 and TRBJ1-2; D not resolved. The CDR3 extends over 13 amino acids. V shed 1 base and J shed 8 bases, with 12 bases lying between them. Germline V gene lookup returns CDR1 SGHRS and CDR2 YFSETQ. The CDR3 coding sequence is TGCGCCAGCAGCTTGTTGCTCGGAGACGGCTACACCTTC. It translates to CASSLLLGDGYTF. Full variable domain (remainder filled in from reference TRBV5-1 and TRBJ1-2): KAGVTQTPRYLIKTRGQQVTLSCSPISGHRSVSWYQQTPGQGLQFLFEYFSETQRNKGNFPGRFSGRQFSNSRSEMNVSTLELGDSALYLCASSLLLGDGYTFGSGTRLTVV.

This rearrangement joins TRBV7-2 to TRBJ2-1; D is unclear. This CDR3 region has 16 residues. Germline loops: CDR1 SGHTA, CDR2 FQGNSA. Between the trimmed V and J ends, which lost 2 bases and 0 bases, there was a span of 11 bases. CDR3 in amino acids: CASSLHGSNSYNEQFF. CDR3 nucleotides: TGTGCCAGCAGCTTACACGGGTCGAACTCCTACAATGAGCAGTTCTTC.

This clone was found a few times. The gene calls are TRBV29-1 and TRBJ2-1; 7 bases line up with TRBD1. J lost 4 bases, V lost 3 bases, and 0 bases had no gene match. The length of the CDR3 is 12 residues. Germline V gene lookup returns CDR1 SQVTM and CDR2 ANQGSEA. The CDR3 region has the DNA TGCAGCGTTGACAGGGGGTACAATGAGCAGTTCTTC. This encodes CSVDRGYNEQFF.

This clone showed up just once. The chain joins TRBV5-1 to TRBJ2-1; D possibly corresponds to TRBD2 (6 bases). Trimming removed 4 bases from V and 0 bases from J, with 14 bases in between. The length of the CDR3 is 16 residues. In germline, CDR1 is SGHRS, CDR2 YFSETQ. CDR3 sequence reads: CASSHLASSSYNEQFF. The CDR3 nucleotides are TGCGCCAGCAGCCATCTAGCGTCTAGCTCCTACAATGAGCAGTTCTTC.

This chain joins TRBV5-4 and TRBJ1-2, with 8 bases matching TRBD1. The CDR3 contains 15 residues. Germline V gene sequence: CDR1 SGHNT, CDR2 YYREEE (reference sequence). The ends lost 2 bases at V and 8 bases at J; junction bases unmatched: 11. The CDR3, as DNA: TGTGCCAGCAGCTTAAATATATTAGGGGACAGGGGCTACACCTTC. Its protein is CASSLNILGDRGYTF.

The chain combines TRBV10-3 with TRBJ1-2; tentatively, D is TRBD1 (5 bases). The germline V gene encodes CDR1 ENHRY and CDR2 SYGVKD. With 2 bases removed from V and 4 bases from J, the gap between germline ends came to 8 bases. This CDR3 is 13 amino acids long. The CDR3 region has the DNA TGTGCCATCAGTGAGAACGGGGGCTATGGCTACACCTTC. It codes for CAISENGGYGYTF.

This clone has a single count. The chain employs TRBV2 and TRBJ2-7, with D possibly matching TRBD1 (6 bases). V lost 4 bases and J 0 bases, leaving 16 bases between the germline ends. The germline gives CDR1 SNHLY, CDR2 FYNNEI. CDR3 length: 16 amino acids. CDR3 coding DNA: TGTGCCAGCAGTGGGACAGTCCAGATGAGCTCCTACGAGCAGTACTTC. Its protein is CASSGTVQMSSYEQYF.

This chain links TRBV7-2 with TRBJ2-2; D may be TRBD2 (5 bases). The V and J ends lost 1 base and 5 bases respectively, with 11 bases between them. There are 15 residues in the CDR3. The germline V gene has CDR1 SGHTA and CDR2 FQGNSA. The DNA of the CDR3 is TGTGCCAGCAGCTTAGATGCGGGCGCGACCGGGGAGCTGTTTTTT. Protein sequence: CASSLDAGATGELFF.

The CDR3 loop is CASSIWLGGPYEQYF. Here the CDR3 DNA reads TGTGCCAGTAGTATTTGGCTCGGCGGTCCCTACGAGCAGTACTTC. The genes are TRBV19 and TRBJ2-7; D gene uncertain. The CDR3 spans 15 residues. Germline lookup yields CDR1 LNHDA and CDR2 SQIVND (reference sequence). Trimming removed 3 bases at V and 2 bases at J, with 14 bases between.

The chain links TRBV5-1 to TRBJ1-1; maybe TRBD1 (6 bases). CDR1 and CDR2 from the germline V gene are SGHRS and YFSETQ. This CDR3 has 14 residues. V shed 6 bases and J shed 4 bases, with 16 bases lying between them. CDR3 residues: CASTGRGFGTEAFF. In DNA, the CDR3 is TGCGCCAGCACGGGTAGGGGGTTCGGCACTGAAGCTTTCTTT.

In nucleotides, the CDR3 is TGTGCCAGCAGGGGCCCGGGACAGAATCAGCCCCAGCATTTT. This codes for CASRGPGQNQPQHF. V is TRBV25-1 and J is TRBJ1-5, with 7 bases lining up with TRBD1. V lost 6 bases and J lost 4; bases outside the gene matches: 6. The germline V gene has CDR1 MGHDK and CDR2 SYGVNS. The CDR3 has 14 residues.

Only a few counts were recorded for this clone. The junction does not match germline at one end; this may be a read error. The gene calls are TRBV5-1 and TRBJ2-2, with 8 bases identical to TRBD2. This CDR3 region has 14 residues. Germline V lookup: CDR1 SGHRS, CDR2 YFSETQ. CDR3 loop: CASSLAGEHRGAVF. In DNA, the CDR3 is TGCGCCAGCAGCTTAGCGGGGGAACACCGGGGAGCTGTTTTT.

This chain links TRBV7-9 with TRBJ1-5, with no clear D. The CDR3 sequence is 13 residues long. The germline V gene encodes CDR1 SEHNR and CDR2 FQNEAQ (reference sequence). Trimming left V 1 base short and J 7 bases short, with 8 bases between. As DNA, the CDR3 is TGTGCCAGCAGCTTAGTAGTCGGGCAGCCCCAGCATTTT. It yields the protein CASSLVVGQPQHF.

In this sample, this clone turned up a few times. V usage is TRBV15 and J usage is TRBJ1-1; TRBD1 might be the D (6 bases). Trimming stripped 0 bases from V and 4 bases from J, with 9 bases between. The CDR3 totals 14 residues. Germline V gene lookup returns CDR1 LNHNV and CDR2 YYDKDF (reference sequence). This CDR3 is CATSRDQGTTEAFF. In DNA, the CDR3 is TGTGCCACCAGCAGAGATCAGGGGACCACTGAAGCTTTCTTT.

In its sample, this clone was seen a few times. The CDR3 is CASGTGDNYGYTF. CDR3 nucleotides: TGTGCCAGCGGGACAGGGGATAACTATGGCTACACCTTC. The chain uses TRBV9 and TRBJ1-2; TRBD1 matches at 10 bases. The CDR3 sequence is 13 residues long. V was clipped by 7 bases and J by 1 base; unmatched bases: 1. The V gene's germline CDR1 is SGDLS and CDR2 YYNGEE.

Details on this clone: At one boundary the junction diverges from the germline segment, which might be a read error. The chain employs TRBV7-2 and TRBJ2-6; D possibly corresponds to TRBD1 (5 bases). Germline V gene lookup returns CDR1 SGHTA and CDR2 FQGNSA. The CDR3 is 14 residues long. CDR3 loop: CASKDVSGANGLTF. In DNA form, the CDR3 reads TGTGCCAGCAAAGACGTGTCTGGGGCCAACGGCCTGACTTTC.

This clone was observed a handful of times. The chain carries TRBV7-2 and TRBJ2-7; 10 positions match TRBD1. V trimming: 4 bases; J trimming: 6 bases; junction bases outside the gene matches: 12. Germline lookup yields CDR1 SGHTA and CDR2 FQGNSA. The CDR3 totals 16 residues. The CDR3 DNA reads as TGTGCCAGCAGCTCCGATCCGGGACAGGGGTTGGGCGAGCAGTACTTC. Translation: CASSSDPGQGLGEQYF.

V is TRBV19 and J is TRBJ2-5; 7 nucleotides line up with TRBD2. There are 14 residues in the CDR3. Germline lookup yields CDR1 LNHDA and CDR2 SQIVND (reference sequence). V shed 1 base, J shed 7 bases, and the junction held 6 bases outside the gene matches. The CDR3 loop reads CASSIARGEGTQYF. The CDR3 nucleotides are TGTGCCAGTAGTATAGCTCGGGGGGAAGGGACCCAGTACTTC.

The CDR3 sequence: CASSPLISGRAQETQYF. The DNA of the CDR3 is TGTGCCAGCTCACCACTAATTAGCGGGAGAGCTCAAGAGACCCAGTACTTC. The chain employs TRBV18 and TRBJ2-5; 9 bases are shared with TRBD2. In germline, CDR1 is KGHSH, CDR2 LQKENI. V trimming: 1 base; J trimming: 2 bases; junction bases outside the gene matches: 8. This CDR3 has 17 amino acids.